This passage covers 23 T cell receptor beta chains from one sample sequenced in a study of T cells in Graves' hyperthyroidism and ophthalmopathy (dated by TCRdb to between 2018 and 2020). Library generation was performed with multiplex PCR. The instrument was an Illumina HiSeq 2000. Amplification of TCR beta CDR3 regions was carried out from RNA transcripts. The TCR CDR3 was subjected to a first round of RT-PCR using the HTBI primer set and the Qiagen OneStep RT-PCR kit. TCRdb reworked the public reads: Q25 trimming with fastp, MiXCR clone assembly, productive beta chains retained. Duplicate CDR3 protein sequences are folded into a single record with the most common DNA and genes. In this sample the table shows about 600,000 distinct CDR3 sequences, roughly 16% of which occur a single time. The ten largest clones add up to roughly 3.4% of the sample. Sequencing was done on a sample of blood. Every receptor here comes from a woman in her thirties or forties with Graves' ophthalmopathy.

This clonotype has a count of ten or more. This rearrangement joins TRBV18 to TRBJ1-2, with TRBD1 matching over 8 bases. Trimming cost V 3 bases and J 7 bases; bases outside gene matches: 4. The germline gives CDR1 KGHSH, CDR2 LQKENI. This CDR3 spans 13 amino acids. The CDR3 DNA follows: TGTGCCAGCTCACCTGCCAGGGGGCCTGGCTACACCTTC. Translated: CASSPARGPGYTF.

This clonotype was observed many times. The chain recombines TRBV12-3 or TRBV12-4 with TRBJ1-1; maybe TRBD1 (5 bases). V was shortened by 5 bases and J by 8 bases, with 12 bases between the two germline ends. CDR3 length: 12 amino acids. As DNA, the CDR3 is TGTGCCAGCAGTCCATTATACAGGGAAGCTTTCTTT. Amino acid sequence: CASSPLYREAFF.

This clonotype was recorded many times. The chain has TRBV2 and TRBJ2-3; maybe TRBD1 (6 bases). CDR1 SNHLY and CDR2 FYNNEI come from the germline V gene. This CDR3 comprises 14 residues. Deletions cut 0 bases from V and 9 bases from J, with 13 bases between. The CDR3 sequence: CASSEAIQQGTQYF. For the CDR3, the DNA is TGTGCCAGCAGTGAAGCCATACAACAGGGAACGCAGTATTTT.

The chain is built from TRBV4-1 and TRBJ2-7, with 10 bases aligning to TRBD1. The CDR3 is made up of 15 amino acids. J lost 2 bases, V lost 0 bases, and 1 base had no gene match. Germline lookup yields CDR1 MGHRA and CDR2 YSYEKL. CDR3 bases: TGCGCCAGCAGCCAAGAAGGGACAGGGGCCTACGAGCAGTACTTC. It translates to CASSQEGTGAYEQYF.

The V and J genes are TRBV4-2 and TRBJ1-5, with D perhaps TRBD1 (5 bases). The CDR3 is 16 residues long. In germline, CDR1 is LGHNA, CDR2 YNFKEQ. V was cut by 0 bases and J by 6 bases, with 15 bases left in between. The CDR3 DNA sequence: TGTGCCAGCAGCCAAGAGGAGGGCCAGGGTCGTCAGCCCCAGCATTTT. Translated, it gives CASSQEEGQGRQPQHF.

The rearrangement uses TRBV5-5 and TRBJ2-3, with no clear D. CDR3 size: 15 residues. V was shortened by 0 bases and J by 0 bases, with 8 bases between the two germline ends. In germline, CDR1 is SGHKS, CDR2 YYEKEE (reference sequence). In nucleotides, the CDR3 is TGTGCCAGCAGCTTGGCCTTGTCGAGCACAGATACGCAGTATTTT. Its translation: CASSLALSSTDTQYF.

The chain combines TRBV11-2 with TRBJ1-2; possibly TRBD1 for D (5 bases). The CDR3 spans 14 residues. Trimming took off 1 base at V and 4 bases at J, with 10 bases between the two ends. The V gene's germline CDR1 is SGHAT and CDR2 FQNNGV. CDR3: CASSLGGTGYGYTF. For the CDR3, the DNA is TGTGCCAGCAGCTTAGGGGGGACCGGCTATGGCTACACCTTC.

In this sample, this clonotype turned up a few times. The chain joins TRBV7-6 to TRBJ2-2, with TRBD1 as a possible D gene (5 bases). The V and J ends lost 1 base and 3 bases respectively, with 12 bases between them. CDR1 is SGHVS and CDR2 is FNYEAQ in the germline V gene. The CDR3 covers 16 residues. Written as DNA, the CDR3 is TGTGCCAGCAGCTTAGTGGCAGGGCTTGACACCGGGGAGCTGTTTTTT. It codes for CASSLVAGLDTGELFF.

This clonotype was detected ten times or more. The chain employs TRBV11-2 and TRBJ1-4; 10 bases are a match to TRBD1. V lost 4 bases and J lost 8; bases outside the gene matches: 7. There are 15 residues in the CDR3. Germline values: CDR1 SGHAT, CDR2 FQNNGV. CDR3 sequence (DNA): TGTGCCAGCAGCTCGACAGGGGGCTGGGGGGAAAAACTGTTTTTT. Translating gives CASSSTGGWGEKLFF.

The chain carries TRBV27 and TRBJ1-2, with 8 bases identical to TRBD1. Trimming at V came to 5 bases and at J to 3 bases, leaving 11 bases not matched to a gene. In germline, CDR1 is MNHEY, CDR2 SMNVEV (reference sequence). The CDR3 has 16 residues. The CDR3 sequence is CASSLKGRTGHYGYTF. In nucleotides, the CDR3 is TGTGCCAGCAGTCTAAAGGGCCGGACAGGGCACTATGGCTACACCTTC.

The chain is built from TRBV12-3 or TRBV12-4 and TRBJ2-7; D call uncertain. CDR3 size: 12 residues. V lost 6 bases and J 7 bases, leaving 13 bases between the germline ends. CDR3 loop: CASSMLDGEQYF. In DNA form, the CDR3 reads TGTGCCAGCAGCATGCTAGATGGGGAGCAGTACTTC.

This clonotype was observed a handful of times. This rearrangement joins TRBV5-4 to TRBJ1-2, with no clear D. V lost 0 bases and J lost 4, with 10 bases in between. There are 14 residues in the CDR3. Per germline, CDR1 SGHNT and CDR2 YYREEE (reference sequence). CDR3 in DNA: TGTGCCAGCAGCTTGGGGGCGGTTCCCTATGGCTACACCTTC. Protein sequence: CASSLGAVPYGYTF.

This clonotype was seen ten or more times. This chain links TRBV5-1 with TRBJ2-7; 9 positions match TRBD1. With 4 bases clipped from V and 6 bases from J, the junction kept 5 bases outside the gene matches. The CDR3 consists of 13 residues. The germline gives CDR1 SGHRS, CDR2 YFSETQ. The CDR3 spells CASSLRQGGEQYF. CDR3 bases: TGCGCCAGCAGCCTCAGACAGGGGGGCGAGCAGTACTTC.

V usage is TRBV20-1 and J usage is TRBJ2-2; 7 bases match TRBD2. V shed 6 bases and J 2 bases; nucleotides not matched to a gene: 6. From germline, CDR1 is DFQATT and CDR2 SNEGSKA (reference sequence). The CDR3 spans 14 residues. CDR3 residues: CSARASGNTGELFF. In DNA form, the CDR3 reads TGCAGTGCACGGGCTAGCGGAAACACCGGGGAGCTGTTTTTT.

The chain joins TRBV5-1 to TRBJ1-6, with 8 bases matching TRBD1. CDR1 SGHRS and CDR2 YFSETQ come from the germline V gene. V lost 0 bases, J lost 8 bases, and 4 bases stayed unmatched. The CDR3 loop spans 15 amino acids. In nucleotides, the CDR3 is TGCGCCAGCAGCTTGGAAGGGACAGGCGATTCACCCCTCCACTTT. Protein product: CASSLEGTGDSPLHF.

The rearrangement uses TRBV4-2 and TRBJ2-3; 13 nucleotides line up with TRBD2. Germline values: CDR1 LGHNA, CDR2 YNFKEQ. The CDR3 runs to 16 residues. Trimming at V came to 2 bases and at J to 3 bases, leaving 2 bases not matched to a gene. This chain's CDR3 is CASSQLGLAGTDTQYF. DNA for the CDR3: TGTGCCAGCAGCCAACTGGGACTAGCGGGGACAGATACGCAGTATTTT.

The chain carries TRBV5-1 and TRBJ2-3; the D gene is possibly TRBD1 (6 bases). Germline V CDR1 and CDR2: SGHRS, YFSETQ. V gave up 7 bases and J gave up 1 base, with 13 bases separating them. The CDR3 runs 14 residues. In DNA form, the CDR3 reads TGCGCCAGCGCCCGGGCAGGGGGCACAGATACGCAGTATTTT. Encoded protein: CASARAGGTDTQYF.

There are a few counts of this clonotype. The rearrangement joins TRBV6-1 to TRBJ1-1; 7 bases fit TRBD1. Per germline, CDR1 MNHNS and CDR2 SASEGT. V was pared by 4 bases and J by 1 base, with 12 bases of the junction left unmatched. CDR3 length equals 17 residues. In DNA, the CDR3 is TGTGCCAGCAGTGCGGGGGGCAGGGACAGACGGAACACTGAAGCTTTCTTT. This translates into CASSAGGRDRRNTEAFF.

This clonotype has ten or more counts. This sequence joins TRBV5-1 and TRBJ1-1, with D tentatively TRBD1 (5 bases). Germline CDR1 SGHRS, CDR2 YFSETQ. Trimming cost V 4 bases and J 6 bases, with 16 bases left between them. The CDR3 spans 14 residues. The CDR3 DNA sequence: TGCGCCAGCAGCCGGGACCCCGGGGGGTCTGAAGCTTTCTTT. This sequence encodes CASSRDPGGSEAFF.

This clonotype appeared a few times. A clone one base away is much larger, so this may be a read error. The rearrangement uses TRBV3-1 and TRBJ1-5; D uncertain. Germline V gives CDR1 LGHDT, CDR2 YNNKEL (reference sequence). This CDR3 has 15 residues. Trimming pared 1 base from V and 8 bases from J, leaving 15 bases between. The CDR3 here is CASSQGVWGIKPQHF. The CDR3 bases are TGTGCCAGCAGCCAAGGAGTTTGGGGTATAAAGCCCCAGCATTTT.

This clonotype was seen more than once but under ten times. V is TRBV7-9 and J is TRBJ2-3; TRBD2 matches at 11 bases. The germline V gene has CDR1 SEHNR and CDR2 FQNEAQ (reference sequence). V dropped 5 bases and J dropped 1; count of bases not matched to a gene: 2. This CDR3 comprises 15 residues. CDR3 DNA sequence: TGTGCCAGCAGCCGACTAGCGGGACGCACAGATACGCAGTATTTT. Protein sequence: CASSRLAGRTDTQYF.

This clonotype was counted many times. The chain recombines TRBV28 with TRBJ1-5, with no clear D. This CDR3 has 15 amino acids. CDR1 is MDHEN and CDR2 is SYDVKM in the germline V gene. V gave up 3 bases and J gave up 3 bases, with 12 bases separating them. The CDR3 protein is CASSFGLTDNQPQHF. The CDR3 nucleotides read TGTGCCAGCAGTTTTGGATTGACGGACAATCAGCCCCAGCATTTT.

The chain joins TRBV6-1 to TRBJ2-3; 14 nucleotides line up with TRBD2. The length of the CDR3 is 18 residues. CDR1 is MNHNS and CDR2 is SASEGT in the germline V gene. V gave up 0 bases and J gave up 3 bases; unmatched junction bases: 5. CDR3 protein: CASSEALRTSGRTDTQYF. The CDR3 nucleotides are TGTGCCAGCAGTGAAGCGCTTCGGACTAGCGGGAGGACAGATACGCAGTATTTT.